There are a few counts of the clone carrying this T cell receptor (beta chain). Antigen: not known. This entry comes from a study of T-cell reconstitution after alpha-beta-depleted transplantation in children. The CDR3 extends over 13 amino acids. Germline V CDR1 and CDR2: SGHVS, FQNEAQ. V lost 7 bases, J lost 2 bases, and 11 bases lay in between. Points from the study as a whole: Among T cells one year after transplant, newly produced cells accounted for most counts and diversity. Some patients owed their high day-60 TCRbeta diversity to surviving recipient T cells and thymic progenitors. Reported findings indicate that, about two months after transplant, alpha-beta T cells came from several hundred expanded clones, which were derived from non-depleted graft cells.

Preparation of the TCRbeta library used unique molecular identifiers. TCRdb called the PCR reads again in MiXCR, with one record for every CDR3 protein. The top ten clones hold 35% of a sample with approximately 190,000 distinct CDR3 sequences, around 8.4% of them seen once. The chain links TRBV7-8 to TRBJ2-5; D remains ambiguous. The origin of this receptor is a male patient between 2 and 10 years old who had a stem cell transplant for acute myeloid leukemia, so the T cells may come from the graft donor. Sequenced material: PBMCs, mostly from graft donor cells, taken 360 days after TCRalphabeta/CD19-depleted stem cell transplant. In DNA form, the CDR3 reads TGTGCCAGCACCCTCCTGGTTCAAGAGACCCAGTACTTC. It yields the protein CASTLLVQETQYF.